The entry below describes one T cell receptor (beta chain). Its antigen is still unknown. Sequence at one end of the junction differs from germline and may be a read error. Other nucleotide sequences in the sample specify the same CDR3. Germline V gene sequence: CDR1 KGHDR, CDR2 SFDVKD. The CDR3 runs to 18 residues. The data stem from a study of T cell responses to AZD1222 COVID-19 vaccine. Whole-study findings and limits: Most donors were white British and more were female, and clonal diversity was possibly underestimated. Spike was spanned by vaccine-associated CD4 TCRs, which were dominant at 160-218 and 743-854. The study sampled repertoires only after the peak T cell response. Per reports, nearly half of all spike-specific TCRs target regions that are unmutated in variants.

Profiled with immunoSEQ multiplex PCR; TCRdb holds only in-frame clones, not every one. The repertoire holds tens of thousands of clones, with roughly nine tenths as singletons. The sequencing here drew on peripheral blood, taken on day 0 of AZD1222 vaccination. This sequence was found in an adult in good health. The chain recombines TRBV24-1 with TRBJ2-6; D perhaps matches TRBD1 (6 bases). The CDR3 loop is CATSSDSSRHSGANVLTF. DNA for the CDR3: TGTGCCACCAGTTCGGACAGCTCAAGGCACTCTGGGGCCAATGTCCTGACTTTC.